The 25 T cell receptor beta chains presented below share a single source sample, sequenced in a study of T cell changes during pregnancy in multiple sclerosis (dated 2019 in TCRdb). Receptor libraries were prepared by the immunoSEQ multiplex PCR assay. The source is immuneACCESS, and TCRdb retained only in-frame sequences with V and J called. Part of the clones is not carried over; for the studies checked, unresolved V genes explain less than half of this, and the remainder is unexplained. The table for this sample lists around 43,000 clones; 92% of them were counted only once. Approximately 0.79% of the sample is held by the ten biggest clonotypes. The specimen was CD4+ T cells from peripheral blood mononuclear cells, collected before pregnancy. These receptors were obtained from a female donor with multiple sclerosis, enrolled in a pregnancy study.

V is TRBV7-8 and J is TRBJ2-1, with 14 bases lining up with TRBD2. Trimming removed 3 bases from V and 9 bases from J; junction bases left unmatched: 1. Looked up from germline, CDR1 is SGHVS and CDR2 is FQNEAQ. The CDR3 is 14 amino acids. The CDR3 reads CASSLGTSGGEQFF. DNA for the CDR3: TGTGCCAGCAGCTTGGGGACTAGCGGGGGTGAGCAGTTCTTC.

The chain joins TRBV6-6 to TRBJ2-2; a weak D match, TRBD1 (5 bases). The CDR3 runs 15 residues. The ends were cut back, 4 bases at V and 3 bases at J, with 12 bases in the middle. The germline V gene has CDR1 MNHNY and CDR2 SVGAGI (reference sequence). As DNA, the CDR3 is TGTGCCAGCAGTTTTAGACAGCTAGACACCGGGGAGCTGTTTTTT. Its translation: CASSFRQLDTGELFF.

As DNA, the CDR3 is TGTGCCAGCAGCATGTACCTCCGGGACACCAAGAACACTGAAGCTTTCTTT. It translates to CASSMYLRDTKNTEAFF. The J gene is TRBJ1-1, the V gene TRBV21-1; the DNA was not compared with TRBD1, the D call given in the table. TRBV21-1 is a pseudogene. The CDR3 runs 17 residues.

The chain uses TRBV7-8 and TRBJ2-7, with 7 bases that match TRBD1. Germline CDR1 is SGHVS and CDR2 is FQNEAQ. The CDR3 is made up of 14 amino acids. The junction had 11 bases not matched to a gene; V was cut back by 5 bases and J by 7 bases. This CDR3 is CASSRDRASGEQYF. DNA of the CDR3: TGTGCCAGCAGCAGAGACAGGGCATCGGGTGAGCAGTACTTC.

V gene TRBV4-2 combines with J gene TRBJ2-4; D uncertain. Looked up from germline, CDR1 is LGHNA and CDR2 is YNFKEQ. V lost 3 bases and J lost 0, with 18 bases in between. The CDR3 contains 18 residues. The CDR3 region is CASSHRSTELLAKNIQYF. The CDR3 DNA sequence: TGTGCCAGCAGCCACCGCTCAACAGAACTCCTAGCCAAAAACATTCAGTACTTC.

This chain joins TRBV5-1 and TRBJ2-7; D call uncertain. The germline V and J ends were trimmed by 0 bases and 0 bases, with 10 bases remaining between them. CDR1 and CDR2 from the germline V gene are SGHRS and YFSETQ. The CDR3 totals 15 residues. DNA of the CDR3: TGCGCCAGCAGCTTGGACTCTTTAACCTCCTACGAGCAGTACTTC. Its protein is CASSLDSLTSYEQYF.

The chain carries TRBV28 and TRBJ1-5; 10 bases match TRBD1. CDR1 is MDHEN, CDR2 SYDVKM, per germline. This CDR3 is built from 15 residues. Unmatched junction bases numbered 5, after V lost 5 bases and J lost 4 bases. CDR3 amino acids: CASSPPGQGNQPQHF. Here the CDR3 DNA reads TGTGCCAGCAGTCCGCCGGGACAGGGGAATCAGCCCCAGCATTTT.

CDR3 loop: CASSEVGGQLYGYTF. The CDR3, as DNA: TGTGCCAGCAGTGAGGTAGGGGGACAGCTCTATGGCTACACCTTC. This chain uses TRBV2 with TRBJ1-2, with TRBD1 matching 7 bases. This CDR3 comprises 15 residues. The germline V gene encodes CDR1 SNHLY and CDR2 FYNNEI. After removal of 3 bases from V and 4 bases from J, the junction contained 8 bases not matched to a gene. Filled out from reference TRBV2 and TRBJ1-2, the complete variable domain reads EPEVTQTPSHQVTQMGQEVILRCVPISNHLYFYWYRQILGQKVEFLVSFYNNEISEKSEIFDDQFSVERPDGSNFTLKIRSTKLEDSAMYFCASSEVGGQLYGYTFGSGTRLTVV.

The chain is built from TRBV5-1 and TRBJ1-2; TRBD1 might be the D (6 bases). The V end was cut by 3 bases, the J end by 4 bases, with 16 bases between. Germline V CDR1 and CDR2: SGHRS, YFSETQ. The CDR3 loop spans 15 amino acids. CDR3 amino acids: CASSSQGPSFYGYTF. As DNA, the CDR3 is TGCGCCAGCAGCTCCCAGGGGCCATCCTTCTATGGCTACACCTTC.

V is TRBV2 and J is TRBJ1-5; a possible D gene is TRBD1 (6 bases). CDR1 is SNHLY, CDR2 FYNNEI, per germline. This CDR3 is built from 14 residues. Trimming took 6 bases from V and 0 from J, leaving 9 bases between them. For the CDR3, the DNA is TGTGCCAGCAGGAGGGACATTAGCAATCAGCCCCAGCATTTT. Protein product: CASRRDISNQPQHF.

The chain recombines TRBV7-2 with TRBJ2-7, with a weak D call TRBD1 (6 bases). Germline V gene sequence: CDR1 SGHTA, CDR2 FQGNSA. This CDR3 spans 17 amino acids. V lost 3 bases and J 4 bases, leaving 22 bases between the germline ends. The CDR3 nucleotides are TGTGCCAGCAGCTTCGCCCCACAGGGTTCCGGGGCTTACGAGCAGTACTTC. Translating it yields CASSFAPQGSGAYEQYF.

The chain has TRBV19 and TRBJ2-1; 13 bases match TRBD2. The CDR3 sequence is 15 residues long. Trimming at V came to 6 bases and at J to 9 bases, leaving 8 bases not matched to a gene. From germline, CDR1 is LNHDA and CDR2 SQIVND (reference sequence). The DNA for the CDR3 is TGTGCCAGTAGGTGGACTAGCGGGAGAGCAGGTGAGCAGTTCTTC. Encoded protein: CASRWTSGRAGEQFF. The entire variable domain, with the rest obtained from reference TRBV19 and TRBJ2-1, is as follows: DGGITQSPKYLFRKEGQNVTLSCEQNLNHDAMYWYRQDPGQGLRLIYYSQIVNDFQKGDIAEGYSVSREKKESFPLTVTSAQKNPTAFYLCASRWTSGRAGEQFFGPGTRLTVL.

The chain has TRBV6-6 and TRBJ2-2; possibly TRBD2 for D (6 bases). The CDR3 has 14 amino acids. V was shortened by 0 bases and J by 5 bases, with 7 bases between the two germline ends. Looked up from germline, CDR1 is MNHNY and CDR2 is SVGAGI (reference sequence). Here the CDR3 DNA reads TGTGCCAGCAGTTACTCGAGCGGGACCGGGGAGCTGTTTTTT. It is translated as CASSYSSGTGELFF.

The chain joins TRBV28 to TRBJ1-1; weak D call: TRBD1 (5 bases). Germline lookup yields CDR1 MDHEN and CDR2 SYDVKM. Trimming pared 11 bases from V and 6 bases from J, leaving 19 bases between. The CDR3 totals 13 residues. The CDR3 nucleotides are TGTGCCTGTCGGTTTGGGGGGAGGCCTGAAGCTTTCTTT. This sequence encodes CACRFGGRPEAFF.

The V and J genes are TRBV6-1 and TRBJ2-1; TRBD1 matches at 11 bases. CDR1 and CDR2 from the germline V gene are MNHNS and SASEGT. The V and J ends lost 5 bases and 6 bases, in that order; junction bases with no gene match: 3. The CDR3 consists of 14 residues. DNA for the CDR3: TGTGCCAGCAGTCCGGGACAGGGGGTCAATGAGCAGTTCTTC. Protein: CASSPGQGVNEQFF.

Of note for this clone: The junction differs from germline at one of its ends, possibly a read error. This specimen includes other DNA sequences encoding the same CDR3. The chain joins TRBV7-9 to TRBJ1-5; D is perhaps TRBD1 (5 bases). CDR1 is SEHNR, CDR2 FQNEAQ, per germline (reference sequence). The CDR3 is 14 residues long. The CDR3 DNA reads TGTGCCAGCAGCCCCGACAGTAGCAATCAGCCCCAACATTTT. Protein sequence: CASSPDSSNQPQHF.

The rearrangement joins TRBV19 to TRBJ2-5; TRBD1 matches at 7 bases. This CDR3 has 12 amino acids. Germline values: CDR1 LNHDA, CDR2 SQIVND (reference sequence). The V and J ends lost 5 bases and 5 bases, in that order; junction bases with no gene match: 2. CDR3 DNA: TGTGCCAGTAGTGAGGGGGCGGAGACCCAGTACTTC. Translated: CASSEGAETQYF.

V usage is TRBV9 and J usage is TRBJ2-3; 9 nucleotides match TRBD1. CDR3 size: 16 residues. The trim removed 0 bases at V and 5 bases at J, leaving 7 bases unmatched. Germline V lookup: CDR1 SGDLS, CDR2 YYNGEE. As DNA, the CDR3 is TGTGCCAGCAGCGTAGGGGGGACAGGGTTCGGAGATACGCAGTATTTT. This translates into CASSVGGTGFGDTQYF.

The chain carries TRBV5-1 and TRBJ2-1; D call uncertain. This CDR3 is built from 15 residues. Germline CDR1 is SGHRS and CDR2 is YFSETQ. Trimming left V 0 bases short and J 4 bases short, with 11 bases between. In DNA, the CDR3 is TGCGCCAGCAGCTTGGCGGCTGCGGAGTACAATGAGCAGTTCTTC. Protein product: CASSLAAAEYNEQFF.

This chain connects TRBV30 to TRBJ1-4; 7 bases agree with TRBD1. This CDR3 is 13 amino acids long. V dropped 3 bases and J dropped 6; count of bases not matched to a gene: 4. Germline CDR1 reads GTSNPN; CDR2 reads SVGIG (reference sequence). CDR3 residues: CAWSPGGDEKLFF. DNA for the CDR3: TGTGCCTGGAGCCCAGGGGGTGATGAAAAACTGTTTTTT.

The chain combines TRBV6-5 with TRBJ1-2; the D gene is possibly TRBD1 (5 bases). V dropped 5 bases and J dropped 7 bases, with 8 bases sitting between them. Germline CDR1 reads MNHEY; CDR2 reads SVGAGI. There are 11 residues in the CDR3. The CDR3 sequence: CASSGRAGYTF. The CDR3 nucleotides are TGTGCCAGCAGTGGCAGGGCTGGCTACACCTTC.

This clone was counted between two and nine times. The J gene is TRBJ2-7, the V gene TRBV4-1; the match to TRBD2 covers 8 bases. This CDR3 has 16 amino acids. Trimming removed 4 bases from V and 0 bases from J; junction bases left unmatched: 8. Germline V gene lookup returns CDR1 MGHRA and CDR2 YSYEKL. The CDR3, as DNA: TGCGCCAGCAGCCGGTCACGGGGGGGCCGCTCCTACGAGCAGTACTTC. Translated, it gives CASSRSRGGRSYEQYF.

The chain carries TRBV5-8 and TRBJ2-2; 7 nucleotides align to TRBD2. CDR3 length: 17 residues. J was trimmed by 0 bases and V by 5 bases; bases with no gene match: 10. Germline assignment: CDR1 SGHTS and CDR2 YDEGEE. The CDR3 loop is CASRNLAGRANTGELFF. CDR3 DNA sequence: TGTGCCAGCAGGAATTTAGCGGGCAGGGCGAACACCGGGGAGCTGTTTTTT. The complete variable domain, with remaining parts taken from reference TRBV5-8 and TRBJ2-2, reads EAGVTQSPTHLIKTRGQQATLRCSPISGHTSVYWYQQALGLGLQFLLWYDEGEERNRGNFPPRFSGRQFPNYSSELNVNALELEDSALYLCASRNLAGRANTGELFFGEGSRLTVL.

The V and J genes are TRBV5-5 and TRBJ2-1; TRBD2 matches at 11 bases. Germline assignment: CDR1 SGHKS and CDR2 YYEKEE (reference sequence). Germline trimming cut 4 bases from V and 9 bases from J; bases unmatched to any gene: 9. There are 15 residues in the CDR3. The CDR3 nucleotides read TGTGCCAGCAGCCCGATAGCGGGAGGGCCGTCTGAGCAGTTCTTC. Translated: CASSPIAGGPSEQFF.

The rearrangement links TRBV30 to TRBJ2-2; possible D gene TRBD2, 6 bases. Germline assignment: CDR1 GTSNPN and CDR2 SVGIG (reference sequence). V gave up 1 base and J gave up 4 bases, with 13 bases separating them. The CDR3 runs 15 residues. CDR3 coding DNA: TGTGCCTGGAGTGGGACTTTCGGGGGCACCGGGGAGCTGTTTTTT. Protein: CAWSGTFGGTGELFF. Using reference TRBV30 and TRBJ2-2 for the parts outside the CDR3, the full variable domain is SQTIHQWPATLVQPVGSPLSLECTVEGTSNPNLYWYRQAAGRGLQLLFYSVGIGQISSEVPQNLSASRPQDRQFILSSKKLLLSDSGFYLCAWSGTFGGTGELFFGEGSRLTVL.